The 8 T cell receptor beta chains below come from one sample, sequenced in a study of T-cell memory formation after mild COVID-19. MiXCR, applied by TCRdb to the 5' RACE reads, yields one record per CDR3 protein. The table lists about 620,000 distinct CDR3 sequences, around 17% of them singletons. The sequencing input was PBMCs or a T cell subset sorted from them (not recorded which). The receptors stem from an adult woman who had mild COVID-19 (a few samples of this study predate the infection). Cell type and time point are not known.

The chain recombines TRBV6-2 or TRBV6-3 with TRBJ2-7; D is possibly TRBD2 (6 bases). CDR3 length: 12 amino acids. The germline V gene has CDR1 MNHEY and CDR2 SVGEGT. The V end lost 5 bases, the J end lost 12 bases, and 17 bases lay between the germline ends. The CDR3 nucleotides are TGTGCCAGCAGTCTCCTCCTAGGAGGGCCGTACTTC. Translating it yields CASSLLLGGPYF.

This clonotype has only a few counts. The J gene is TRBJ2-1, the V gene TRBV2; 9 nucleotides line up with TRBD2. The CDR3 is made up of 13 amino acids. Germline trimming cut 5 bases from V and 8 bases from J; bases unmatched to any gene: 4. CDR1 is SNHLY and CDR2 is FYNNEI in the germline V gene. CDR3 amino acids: CASSTVAGDEQFF. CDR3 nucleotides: TGTGCCAGCAGTACTGTAGCGGGAGATGAGCAGTTCTTC.

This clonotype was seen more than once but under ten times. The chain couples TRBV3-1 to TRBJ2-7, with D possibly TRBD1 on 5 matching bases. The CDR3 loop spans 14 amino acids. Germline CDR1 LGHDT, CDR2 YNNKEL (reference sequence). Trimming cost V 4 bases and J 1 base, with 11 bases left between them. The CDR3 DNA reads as TGTGCCAGCAGCCCGTTTCAGGGATCCTACGAGCAGTACTTC. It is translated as CASSPFQGSYEQYF.

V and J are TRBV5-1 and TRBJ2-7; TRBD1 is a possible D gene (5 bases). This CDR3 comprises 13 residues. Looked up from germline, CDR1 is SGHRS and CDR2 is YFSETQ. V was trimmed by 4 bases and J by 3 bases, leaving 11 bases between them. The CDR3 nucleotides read TGCGCCAGCAGCGCCTCAGGGCACTACGAGCAGTACTTC. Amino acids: CASSASGHYEQYF.

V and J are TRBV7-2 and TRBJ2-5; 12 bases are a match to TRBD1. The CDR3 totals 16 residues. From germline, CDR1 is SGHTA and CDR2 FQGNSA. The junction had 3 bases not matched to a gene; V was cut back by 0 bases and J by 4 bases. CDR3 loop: CASSLAGQGAGETQYF. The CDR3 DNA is TGTGCCAGCAGCTTAGCGGGACAGGGGGCTGGAGAGACCCAGTACTTC. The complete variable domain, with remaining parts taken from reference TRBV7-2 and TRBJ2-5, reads GAGVSQSPSNKVTEKGKDVELRCDPISGHTALYWYRQSLGQGLEFLIYFQGNSAPDKSGLPSDRFSAERTGGSVSTLTIQRTQQEDSAVYLCASSLAGQGAGETQYFGPGTRLLVL.

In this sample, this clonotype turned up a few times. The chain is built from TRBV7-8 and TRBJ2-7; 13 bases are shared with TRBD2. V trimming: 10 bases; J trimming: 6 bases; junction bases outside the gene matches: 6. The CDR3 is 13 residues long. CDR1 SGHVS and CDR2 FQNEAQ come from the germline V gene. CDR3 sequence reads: CATGLAGVFEQYF. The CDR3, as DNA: TGTGCCACCGGACTAGCGGGAGTCTTCGAGCAGTACTTC. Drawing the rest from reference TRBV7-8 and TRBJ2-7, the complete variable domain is GAGVSQSPRYKVAKRGQDVALRCDPISGHVSLFWYQQALGQGPEFLTYFQNEAQLDKSGLPSDRFFAERPEGSVSTLKIQRTQQEDSAVYLCATGLAGVFEQYFGPGTRLTVT.

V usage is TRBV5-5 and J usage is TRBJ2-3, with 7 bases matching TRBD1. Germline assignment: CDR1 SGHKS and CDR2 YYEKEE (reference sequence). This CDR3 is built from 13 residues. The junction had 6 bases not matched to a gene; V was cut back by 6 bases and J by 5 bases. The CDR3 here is CASNPTGVDTQYF. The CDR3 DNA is TGTGCCAGCAACCCAACAGGGGTAGATACGCAGTATTTT.

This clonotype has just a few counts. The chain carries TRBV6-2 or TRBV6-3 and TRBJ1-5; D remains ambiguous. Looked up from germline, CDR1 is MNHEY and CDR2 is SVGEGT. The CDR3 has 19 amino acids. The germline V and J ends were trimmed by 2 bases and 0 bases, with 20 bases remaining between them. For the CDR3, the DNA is TGTGCCAGCAGTTACGAGGCGGAGACCACTTCCTATAGCAATCAGCCCCAGCATTTT. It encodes CASSYEAETTSYSNQPQHF.